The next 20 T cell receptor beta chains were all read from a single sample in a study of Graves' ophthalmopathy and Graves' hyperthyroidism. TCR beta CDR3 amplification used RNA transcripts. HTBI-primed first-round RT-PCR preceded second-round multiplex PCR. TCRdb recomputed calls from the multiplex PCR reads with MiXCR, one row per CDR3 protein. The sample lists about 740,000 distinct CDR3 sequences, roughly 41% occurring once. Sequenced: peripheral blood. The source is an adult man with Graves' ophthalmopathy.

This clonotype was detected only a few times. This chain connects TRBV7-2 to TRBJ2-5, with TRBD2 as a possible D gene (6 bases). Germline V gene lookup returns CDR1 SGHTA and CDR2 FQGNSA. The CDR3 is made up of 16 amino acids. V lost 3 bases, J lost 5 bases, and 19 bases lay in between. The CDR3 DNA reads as TGTGCCAGCAGCTTGTATAGCGGATACGGGGATGAGACCCAGTACTTC. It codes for CASSLYSGYGDETQYF.

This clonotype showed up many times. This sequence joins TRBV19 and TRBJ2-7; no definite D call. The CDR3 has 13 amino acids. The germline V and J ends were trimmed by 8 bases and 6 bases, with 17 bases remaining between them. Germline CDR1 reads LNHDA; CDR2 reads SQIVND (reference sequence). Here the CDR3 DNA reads TGTGCCAGTTCCGGACGGAACAGTCCCGAGCAGTACTTC. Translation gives CASSGRNSPEQYF.

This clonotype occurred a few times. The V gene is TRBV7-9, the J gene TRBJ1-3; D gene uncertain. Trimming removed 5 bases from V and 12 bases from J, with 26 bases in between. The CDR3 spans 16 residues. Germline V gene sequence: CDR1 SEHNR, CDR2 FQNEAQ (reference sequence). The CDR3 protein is CASSLKDEKMGGGIYF. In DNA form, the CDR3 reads TGTGCCAGCAGCCTCAAAGATGAGAAGATGGGTGGTGGCATATATTTT.

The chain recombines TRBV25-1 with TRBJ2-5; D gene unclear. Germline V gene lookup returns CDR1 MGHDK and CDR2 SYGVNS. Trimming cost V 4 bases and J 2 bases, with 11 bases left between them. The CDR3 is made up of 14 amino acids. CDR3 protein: CASSASGPQETQYF. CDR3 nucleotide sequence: TGTGCCAGCAGTGCTAGTGGCCCGCAAGAGACCCAGTACTTC.

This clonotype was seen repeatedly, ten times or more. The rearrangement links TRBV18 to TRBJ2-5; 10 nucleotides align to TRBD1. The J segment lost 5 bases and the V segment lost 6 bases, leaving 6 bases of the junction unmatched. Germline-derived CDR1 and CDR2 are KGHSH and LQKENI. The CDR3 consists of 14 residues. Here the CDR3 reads CASSPGTGDETQYF. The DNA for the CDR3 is TGTGCCAGCTCTCCGGGGACAGGGGACGAGACCCAGTACTTC.

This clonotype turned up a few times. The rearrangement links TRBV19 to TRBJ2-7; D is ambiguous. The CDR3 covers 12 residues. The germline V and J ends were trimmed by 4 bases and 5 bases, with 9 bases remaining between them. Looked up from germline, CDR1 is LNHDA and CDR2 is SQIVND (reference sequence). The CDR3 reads CASSRSVDEQYF. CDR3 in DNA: TGTGCCAGTAGTAGATCTGTGGACGAGCAGTACTTC. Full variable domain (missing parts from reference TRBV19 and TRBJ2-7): DGGITQSPKYLFRKEGQNVTLSCEQNLNHDAMYWYRQDPGQGLRLIYYSQIVNDFQKGDIAEGYSVSREKKESFPLTVTSAQKNPTAFYLCASSRSVDEQYFGPGTRLTVT.

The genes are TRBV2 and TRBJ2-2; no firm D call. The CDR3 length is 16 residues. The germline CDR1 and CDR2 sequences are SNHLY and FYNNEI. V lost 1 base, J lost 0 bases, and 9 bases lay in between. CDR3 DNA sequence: TGTGCCAGCAGTGAAGTTCTGGTTACGAACACCGGGGAGCTGTTTTTT. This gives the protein CASSEVLVTNTGELFF. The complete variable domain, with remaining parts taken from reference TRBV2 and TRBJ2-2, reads EPEVTQTPSHQVTQMGQEVILRCVPISNHLYFYWYRQILGQKVEFLVSFYNNEISEKSEIFDDQFSVERPDGSNFTLKIRSTKLEDSAMYFCASSEVLVTNTGELFFGEGSRLTVL.

CDR3 region: CASSAHGQGSAAFF. In nucleotides, the CDR3 is TGTGCCAGCAGTGCGCATGGACAGGGTTCGGCCGCTTTCTTT. The chain links TRBV25-1 to TRBJ1-1; 8 bases align to TRBD1. Germline assignment: CDR1 MGHDK and CDR2 SYGVNS. V shed 4 bases, J shed 11 bases, and the junction held 12 bases outside the gene matches. The CDR3 totals 14 residues. The full variable domain, with the rest looked up from reference TRBV25-1 and TRBJ1-1, is EADIYQTPRYLVIGTGKKITLECSQTMGHDKMYWYQQDPGMELHLIHYSYGVNSTEKGDLSSESTVSRIRTEHFPLTLESARPSHTSQYLCASSAHGQGSAAFFGQGTRLTVV.

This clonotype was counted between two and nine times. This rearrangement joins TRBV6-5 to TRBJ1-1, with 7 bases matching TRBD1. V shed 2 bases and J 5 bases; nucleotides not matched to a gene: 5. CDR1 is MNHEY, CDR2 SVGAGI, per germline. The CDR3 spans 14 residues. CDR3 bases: TGTGCCAGCAGTTACAGGGGCAGGGGGACTGAAGCTTTCTTT. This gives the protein CASSYRGRGTEAFF.

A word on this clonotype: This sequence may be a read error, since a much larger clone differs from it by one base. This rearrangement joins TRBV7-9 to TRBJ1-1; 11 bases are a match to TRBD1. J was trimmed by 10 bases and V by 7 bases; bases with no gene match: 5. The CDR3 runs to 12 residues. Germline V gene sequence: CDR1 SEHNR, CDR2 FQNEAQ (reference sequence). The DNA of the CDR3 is TGTGCCAGCACCGCGGACAGGGGGCGAGCTTTCTTT. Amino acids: CASTADRGRAFF.

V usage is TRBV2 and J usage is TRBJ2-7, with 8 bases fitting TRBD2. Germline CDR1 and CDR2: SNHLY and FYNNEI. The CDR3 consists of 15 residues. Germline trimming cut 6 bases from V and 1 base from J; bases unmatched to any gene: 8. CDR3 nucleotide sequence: TGTGCCAGCAGCCCCTGGCCTAGCGGGTCCTACGAGCAGTACTTC. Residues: CASSPWPSGSYEQYF. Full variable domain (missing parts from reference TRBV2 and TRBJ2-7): EPEVTQTPSHQVTQMGQEVILRCVPISNHLYFYWYRQILGQKVEFLVSFYNNEISEKSEIFDDQFSVERPDGSNFTLKIRSTKLEDSAMYFCASSPWPSGSYEQYFGPGTRLTVT.

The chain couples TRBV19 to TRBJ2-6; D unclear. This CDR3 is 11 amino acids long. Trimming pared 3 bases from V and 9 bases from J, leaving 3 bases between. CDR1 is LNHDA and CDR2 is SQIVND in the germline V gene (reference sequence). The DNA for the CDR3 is TGTGCCAGTAGTATGGGCAACGTCCTGACTTTC. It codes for CASSMGNVLTF.

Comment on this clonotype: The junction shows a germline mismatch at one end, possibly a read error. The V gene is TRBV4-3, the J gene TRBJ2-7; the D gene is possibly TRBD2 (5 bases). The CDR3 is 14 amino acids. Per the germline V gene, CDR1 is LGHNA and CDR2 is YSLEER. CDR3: CASSQEPDTGELYF. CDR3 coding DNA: TGCGCCAGCAGCCAAGAGCCTGACACCGGGGAGCTGTACTTC.

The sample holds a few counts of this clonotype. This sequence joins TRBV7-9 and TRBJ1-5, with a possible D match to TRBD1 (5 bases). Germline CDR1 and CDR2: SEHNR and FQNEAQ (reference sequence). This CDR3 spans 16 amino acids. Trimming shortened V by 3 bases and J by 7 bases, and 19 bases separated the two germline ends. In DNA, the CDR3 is TGTGCCAGCAGCTTGGGCAGGGTTGTAGCGGGGCAGCCCCAGCATTTT. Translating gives CASSLGRVVAGQPQHF.

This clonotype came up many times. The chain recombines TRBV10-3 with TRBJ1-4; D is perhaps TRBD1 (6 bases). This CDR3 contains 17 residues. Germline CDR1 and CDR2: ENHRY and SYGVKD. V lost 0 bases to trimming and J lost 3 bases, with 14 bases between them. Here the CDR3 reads CAISESIVAGANEKLFF. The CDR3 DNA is TGTGCCATCAGTGAGTCGATTGTGGCAGGGGCTAATGAAAAACTGTTTTTT.

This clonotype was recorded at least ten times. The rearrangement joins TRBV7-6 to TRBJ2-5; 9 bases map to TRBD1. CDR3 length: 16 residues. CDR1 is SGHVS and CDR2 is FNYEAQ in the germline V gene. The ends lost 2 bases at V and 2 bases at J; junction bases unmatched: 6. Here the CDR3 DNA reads TGTGCCAGCAGCTTAAACCCGGGACAGGGACAAGAGACCCAGTACTTC. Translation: CASSLNPGQGQETQYF.

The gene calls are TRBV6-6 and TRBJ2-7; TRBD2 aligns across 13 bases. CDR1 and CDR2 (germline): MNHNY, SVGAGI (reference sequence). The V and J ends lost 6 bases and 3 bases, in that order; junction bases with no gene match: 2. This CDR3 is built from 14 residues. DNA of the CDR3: TGTGCCAGCAGCGGGACTAGCGGGGTCTACGAGCAGTACTTC. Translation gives CASSGTSGVYEQYF.

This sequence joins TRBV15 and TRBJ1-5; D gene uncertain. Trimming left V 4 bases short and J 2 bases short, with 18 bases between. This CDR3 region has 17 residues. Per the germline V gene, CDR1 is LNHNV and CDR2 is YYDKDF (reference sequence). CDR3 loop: CATSTGFGPLGNQPQHF. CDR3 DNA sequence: TGTGCCACCAGCACGGGGTTCGGCCCCCTTGGCAATCAGCCCCAGCATTTT.

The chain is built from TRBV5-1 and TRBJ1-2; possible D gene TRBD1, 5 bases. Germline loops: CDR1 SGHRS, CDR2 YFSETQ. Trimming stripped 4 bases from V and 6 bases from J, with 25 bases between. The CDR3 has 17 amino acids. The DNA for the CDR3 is TGCGCCAGCAGCCCTCCTACCGGGACGCCAACCCGGGATGGCTACACCTTC. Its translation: CASSPPTGTPTRDGYTF.

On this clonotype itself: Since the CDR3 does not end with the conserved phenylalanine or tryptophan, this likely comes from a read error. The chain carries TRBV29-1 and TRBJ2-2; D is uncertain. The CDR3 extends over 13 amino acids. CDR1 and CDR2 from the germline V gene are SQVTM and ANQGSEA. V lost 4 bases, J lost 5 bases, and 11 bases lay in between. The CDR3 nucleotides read TGCAGCGTTGGTCGGACCTATACCGGGGAGCTGTTTCTT. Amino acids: CSVGRTYTGELFL.